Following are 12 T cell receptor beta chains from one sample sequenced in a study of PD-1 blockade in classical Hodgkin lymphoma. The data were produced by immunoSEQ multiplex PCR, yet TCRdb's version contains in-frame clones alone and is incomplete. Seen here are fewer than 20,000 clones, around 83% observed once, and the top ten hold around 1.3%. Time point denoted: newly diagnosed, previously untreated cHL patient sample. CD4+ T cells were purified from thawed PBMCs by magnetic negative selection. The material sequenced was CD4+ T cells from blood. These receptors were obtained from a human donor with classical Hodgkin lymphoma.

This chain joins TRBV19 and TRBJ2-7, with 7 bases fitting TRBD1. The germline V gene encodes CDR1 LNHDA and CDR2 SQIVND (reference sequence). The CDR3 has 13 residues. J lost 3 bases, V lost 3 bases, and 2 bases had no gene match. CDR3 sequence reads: CASSMGQSYEQYF. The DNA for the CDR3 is TGTGCCAGTAGTATGGGACAGAGCTACGAGCAGTACTTC.

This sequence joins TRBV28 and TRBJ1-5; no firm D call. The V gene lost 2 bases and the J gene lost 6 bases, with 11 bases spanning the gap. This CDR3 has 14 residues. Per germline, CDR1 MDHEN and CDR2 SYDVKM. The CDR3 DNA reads TGTGCCAGCAGTTTACAAGATGGTCGTCAGCCCCAGCATTTT. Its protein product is CASSLQDGRQPQHF.

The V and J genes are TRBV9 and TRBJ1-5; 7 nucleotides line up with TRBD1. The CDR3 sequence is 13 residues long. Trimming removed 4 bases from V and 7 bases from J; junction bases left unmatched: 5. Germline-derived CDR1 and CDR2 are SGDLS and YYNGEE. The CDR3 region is CASSQGGRQPQHF. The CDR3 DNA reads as TGTGCCAGCAGCCAGGGGGGCCGGCAGCCCCAGCATTTT.

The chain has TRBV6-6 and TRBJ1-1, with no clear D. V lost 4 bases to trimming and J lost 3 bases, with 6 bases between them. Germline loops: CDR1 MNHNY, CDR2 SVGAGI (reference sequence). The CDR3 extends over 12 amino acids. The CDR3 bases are TGTGCCAGCAGTTTCAAGGACACTGAAGCTTTCTTT. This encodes CASSFKDTEAFF.

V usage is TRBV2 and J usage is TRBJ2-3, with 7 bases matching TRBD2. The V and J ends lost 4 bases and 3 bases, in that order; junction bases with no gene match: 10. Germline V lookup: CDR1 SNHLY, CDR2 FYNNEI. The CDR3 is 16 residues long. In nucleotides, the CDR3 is TGTGCCAGCAGTGGTGGGGGGGTCGCTGGAACAGATACGCAGTATTTT. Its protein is CASSGGGVAGTDTQYF.

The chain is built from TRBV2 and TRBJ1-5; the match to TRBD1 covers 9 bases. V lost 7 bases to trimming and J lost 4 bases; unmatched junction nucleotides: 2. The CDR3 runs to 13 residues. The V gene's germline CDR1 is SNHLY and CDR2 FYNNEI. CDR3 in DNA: TGTGCCAGCAATGGACAGGGGAATCAGCCCCAGCATTTT. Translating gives CASNGQGNQPQHF.

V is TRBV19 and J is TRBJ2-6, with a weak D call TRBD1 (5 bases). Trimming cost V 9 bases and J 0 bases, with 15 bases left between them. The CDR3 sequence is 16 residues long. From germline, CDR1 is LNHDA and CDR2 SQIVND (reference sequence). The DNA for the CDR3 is TGTGCCAGCCATTGGGGCCTAATCTCTGGGGCCAACGTCCTGACTTTC. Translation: CASHWGLISGANVLTF.

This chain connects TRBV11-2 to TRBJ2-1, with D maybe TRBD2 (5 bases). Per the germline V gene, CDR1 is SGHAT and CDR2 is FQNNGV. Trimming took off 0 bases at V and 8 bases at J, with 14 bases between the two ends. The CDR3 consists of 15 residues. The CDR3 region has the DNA TGTGCCAGCAGCTTAGATATGAGGGAGACCCATGAGCAGTTCTTC. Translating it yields CASSLDMRETHEQFF.

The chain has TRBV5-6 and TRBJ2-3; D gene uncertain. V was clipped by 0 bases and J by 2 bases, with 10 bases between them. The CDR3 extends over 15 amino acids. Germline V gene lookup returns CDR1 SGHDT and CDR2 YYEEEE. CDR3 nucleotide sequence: TGTGCCAGCAGCTTGGGGCAGTCCCCCACAGATACGCAGTATTTT. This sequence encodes CASSLGQSPTDTQYF.

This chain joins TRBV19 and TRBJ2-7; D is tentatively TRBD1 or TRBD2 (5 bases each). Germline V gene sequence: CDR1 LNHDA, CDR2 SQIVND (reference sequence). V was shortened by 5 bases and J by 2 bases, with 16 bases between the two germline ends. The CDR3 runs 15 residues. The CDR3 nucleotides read TGTGCCAGTAGTCTCATCCGGGACGGAGCCTACGAGCAGTACTTC. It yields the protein CASSLIRDGAYEQYF. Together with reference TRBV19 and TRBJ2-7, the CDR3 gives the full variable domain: DGGITQSPKYLFRKEGQNVTLSCEQNLNHDAMYWYRQDPGQGLRLIYYSQIVNDFQKGDIAEGYSVSREKKESFPLTVTSAQKNPTAFYLCASSLIRDGAYEQYFGPGTRLTVT.

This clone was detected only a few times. The CDR3 region has the DNA TGTGCCAGCAGCCCCCGACAGGGGAAACGCTACGAGCAGTACTTC. Translating gives CASSPRQGKRYEQYF. The V call is TRBV25-1, the J call TRBJ2-7; 8 positions match TRBD1. This CDR3 is 15 amino acids long. From germline, CDR1 is MGHDK and CDR2 SYGVNS. V was pared by 6 bases and J by 3 bases, with 10 bases of the junction left unmatched.

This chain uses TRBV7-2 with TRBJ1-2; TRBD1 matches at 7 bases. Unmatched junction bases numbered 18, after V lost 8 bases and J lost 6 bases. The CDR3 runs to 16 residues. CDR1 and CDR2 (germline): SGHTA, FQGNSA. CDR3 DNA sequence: TGTGCCAGCGCGACAGGGATAAAGAGTTCTTGGCATGGCTACACCTTC. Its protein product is CASATGIKSSWHGYTF.